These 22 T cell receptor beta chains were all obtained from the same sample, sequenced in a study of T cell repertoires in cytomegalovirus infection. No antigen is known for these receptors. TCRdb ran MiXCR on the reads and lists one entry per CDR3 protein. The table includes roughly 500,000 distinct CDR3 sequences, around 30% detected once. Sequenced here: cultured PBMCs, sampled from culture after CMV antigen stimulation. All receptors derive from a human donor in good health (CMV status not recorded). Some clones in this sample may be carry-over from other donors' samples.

CDR3 coding DNA: TGTGCCAGCAGCCCCGGGACTAGCGGGAGGGAGTACTTC. Protein sequence: CASSPGTSGREYF. The chain links TRBV11-2 to TRBJ2-7, with 16 bases that match TRBD2. The germline CDR1 and CDR2 sequences are SGHAT and FQNNGV. CDR3 length: 13 amino acids. Trimming removed 5 bases from V and 11 bases from J; junction bases left unmatched: 3.

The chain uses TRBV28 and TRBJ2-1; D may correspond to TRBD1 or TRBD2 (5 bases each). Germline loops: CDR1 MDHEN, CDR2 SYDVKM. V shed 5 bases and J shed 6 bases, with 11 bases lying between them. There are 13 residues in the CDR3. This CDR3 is CASSTTGGNEQFF. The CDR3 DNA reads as TGTGCCAGCAGTACTACTGGGGGCAATGAGCAGTTCTTC.

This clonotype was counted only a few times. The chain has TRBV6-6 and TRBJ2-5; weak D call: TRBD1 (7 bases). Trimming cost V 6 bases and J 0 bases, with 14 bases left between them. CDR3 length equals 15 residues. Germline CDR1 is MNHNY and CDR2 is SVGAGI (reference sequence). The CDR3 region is CASSWAGQYQETQYF. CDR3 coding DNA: TGTGCCAGCAGCTGGGCGGGACAGTACCAAGAGACCCAGTACTTC.

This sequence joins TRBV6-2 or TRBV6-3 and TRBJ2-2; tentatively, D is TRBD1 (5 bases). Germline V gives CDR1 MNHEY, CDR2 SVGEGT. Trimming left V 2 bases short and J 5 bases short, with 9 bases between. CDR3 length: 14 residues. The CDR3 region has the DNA TGTGCCAGCAGTTACATAGGACAAACCGGGGAGCTGTTTTTT. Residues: CASSYIGQTGELFF.

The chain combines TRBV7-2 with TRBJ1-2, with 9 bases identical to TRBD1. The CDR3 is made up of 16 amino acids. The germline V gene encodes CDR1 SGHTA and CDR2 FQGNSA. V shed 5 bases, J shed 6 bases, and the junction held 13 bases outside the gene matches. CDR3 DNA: TGTGCCAGCAGCCCCGCCCTAAGGGACAGGGTCCATGGCTACACCTTC. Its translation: CASSPALRDRVHGYTF.

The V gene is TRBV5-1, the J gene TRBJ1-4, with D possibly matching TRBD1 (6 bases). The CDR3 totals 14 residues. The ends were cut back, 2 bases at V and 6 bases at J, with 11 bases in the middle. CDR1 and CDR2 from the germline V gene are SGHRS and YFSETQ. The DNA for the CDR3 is TGCGCCAGCAGCTTACAGGGAGCGGATGAAAAACTGTTTTTT. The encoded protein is CASSLQGADEKLFF.

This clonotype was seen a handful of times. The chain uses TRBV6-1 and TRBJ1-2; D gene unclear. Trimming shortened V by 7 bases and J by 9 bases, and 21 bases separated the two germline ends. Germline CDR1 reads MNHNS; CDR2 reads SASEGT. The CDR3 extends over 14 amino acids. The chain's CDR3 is CASIIPGAAGSYTF. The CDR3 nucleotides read TGTGCCAGCATTATCCCGGGCGCCGCGGGAAGCTACACCTTC.

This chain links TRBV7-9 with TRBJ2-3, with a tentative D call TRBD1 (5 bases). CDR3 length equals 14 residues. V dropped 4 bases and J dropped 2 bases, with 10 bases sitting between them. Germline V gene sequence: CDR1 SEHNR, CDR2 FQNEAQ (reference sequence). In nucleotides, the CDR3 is TGTGCCAGCAGCTCGACAGTTTACACAGATACGCAGTATTTT. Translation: CASSSTVYTDTQYF.

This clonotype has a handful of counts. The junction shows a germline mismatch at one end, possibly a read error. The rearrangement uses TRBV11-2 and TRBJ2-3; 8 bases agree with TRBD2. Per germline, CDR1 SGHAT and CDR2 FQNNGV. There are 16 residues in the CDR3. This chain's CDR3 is CASSLGRSGSIDTQYF. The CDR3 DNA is TGTGCCAGCAGCTTGGGGAGGAGCGGGAGCATAGATACGCAGTATTTT.

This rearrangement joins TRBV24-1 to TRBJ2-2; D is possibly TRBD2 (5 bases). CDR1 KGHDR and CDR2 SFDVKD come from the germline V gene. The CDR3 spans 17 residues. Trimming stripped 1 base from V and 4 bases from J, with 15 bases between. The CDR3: CATSDFKDFPITGELFF. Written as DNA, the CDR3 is TGTGCCACCAGTGATTTTAAGGACTTCCCCATCACCGGGGAGCTGTTTTTT.

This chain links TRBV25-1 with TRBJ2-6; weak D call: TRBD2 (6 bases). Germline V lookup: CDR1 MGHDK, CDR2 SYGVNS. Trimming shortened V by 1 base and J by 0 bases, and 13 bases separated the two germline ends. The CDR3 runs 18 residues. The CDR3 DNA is TGTGCCAGCAGTGAATCGGGTAGCGGTAGCTCTGGGGCCAACGTCCTGACTTTC. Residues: CASSESGSGSSGANVLTF.

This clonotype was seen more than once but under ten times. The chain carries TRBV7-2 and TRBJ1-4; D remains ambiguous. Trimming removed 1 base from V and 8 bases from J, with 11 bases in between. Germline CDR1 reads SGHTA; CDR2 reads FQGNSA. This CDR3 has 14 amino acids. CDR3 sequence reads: CASSLGSSGEKLFF. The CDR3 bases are TGTGCCAGCAGCTTAGGGTCATCGGGGGAAAAACTGTTTTTT.

The CDR3 loop is CASSLEQAGNQPQHF. The CDR3 nucleotides are TGCGCCAGCAGCCTAGAGCAGGCGGGCAATCAGCCCCAGCATTTT. The chain uses TRBV4-3 and TRBJ1-5; D gene ambiguous. Per germline, CDR1 LGHNA and CDR2 YSLEER. The V end lost 4 bases, the J end lost 2 bases, and 12 bases lay between the germline ends. This CDR3 comprises 15 residues.

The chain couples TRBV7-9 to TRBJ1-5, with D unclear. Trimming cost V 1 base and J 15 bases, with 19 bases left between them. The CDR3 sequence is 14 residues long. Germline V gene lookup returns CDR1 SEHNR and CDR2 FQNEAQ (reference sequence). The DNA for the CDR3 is TGTGCCAGCAGCTTAGACGACCTCCCAGTCAGTTGGCATTTT. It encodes CASSLDDLPVSWHF.

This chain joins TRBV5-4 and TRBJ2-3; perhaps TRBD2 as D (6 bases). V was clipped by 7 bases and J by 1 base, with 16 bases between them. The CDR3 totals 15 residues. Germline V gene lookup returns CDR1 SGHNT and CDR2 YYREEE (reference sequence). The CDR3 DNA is TGTGCCAGCGCGTACTTGGGACTTCGCACAGATACGCAGTATTTT. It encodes CASAYLGLRTDTQYF. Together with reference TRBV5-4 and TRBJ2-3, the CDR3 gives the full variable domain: ETGVTQSPTHLIKTRGQQVTLRCSSQSGHNTVSWYQQALGQGPQFIFQYYREEENGRGNFPPRFSGLQFPNYSSELNVNALELDDSALYLCASAYLGLRTDTQYFGPGTRLTVL.

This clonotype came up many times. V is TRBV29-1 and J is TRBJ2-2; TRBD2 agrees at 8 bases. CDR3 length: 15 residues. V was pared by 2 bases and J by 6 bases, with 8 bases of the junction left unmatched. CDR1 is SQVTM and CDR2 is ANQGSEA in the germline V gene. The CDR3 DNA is TGCAGCGTTGAAATCACGGGAGGGCCATCCGGGGAGCTGTTTTTT. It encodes CSVEITGGPSGELFF.

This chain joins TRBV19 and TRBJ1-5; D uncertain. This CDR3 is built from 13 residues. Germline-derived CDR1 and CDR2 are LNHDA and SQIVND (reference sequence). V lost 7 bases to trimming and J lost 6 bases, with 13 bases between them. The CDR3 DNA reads TGTGCCAGTACCCTATCCAAGGGTCAGCCCCAGCATTTT. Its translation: CASTLSKGQPQHF. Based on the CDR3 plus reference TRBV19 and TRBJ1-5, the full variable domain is DGGITQSPKYLFRKEGQNVTLSCEQNLNHDAMYWYRQDPGQGLRLIYYSQIVNDFQKGDIAEGYSVSREKKESFPLTVTSAQKNPTAFYLCASTLSKGQPQHFGDGTRLSIL.

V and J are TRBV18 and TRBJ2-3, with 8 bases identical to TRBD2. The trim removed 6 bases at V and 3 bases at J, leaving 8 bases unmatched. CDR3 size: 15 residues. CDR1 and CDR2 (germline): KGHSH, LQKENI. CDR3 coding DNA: TGTGCCAGCTCTACCCCGGGACTAGAGACAGATACGCAGTATTTT. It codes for CASSTPGLETDTQYF.

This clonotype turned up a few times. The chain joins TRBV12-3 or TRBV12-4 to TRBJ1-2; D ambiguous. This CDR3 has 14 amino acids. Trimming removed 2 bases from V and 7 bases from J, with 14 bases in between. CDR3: CASSLRAAGVGYTF. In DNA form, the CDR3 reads TGTGCCAGCAGTTTACGGGCAGCCGGAGTTGGCTACACCTTC.

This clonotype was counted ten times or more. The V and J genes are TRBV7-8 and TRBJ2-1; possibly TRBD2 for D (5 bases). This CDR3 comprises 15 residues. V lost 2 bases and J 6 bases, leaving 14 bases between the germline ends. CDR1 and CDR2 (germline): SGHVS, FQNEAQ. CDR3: CASSLKRTGSNEQFF. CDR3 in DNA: TGTGCCAGCAGCTTAAAACGGACGGGGTCCAATGAGCAGTTCTTC.

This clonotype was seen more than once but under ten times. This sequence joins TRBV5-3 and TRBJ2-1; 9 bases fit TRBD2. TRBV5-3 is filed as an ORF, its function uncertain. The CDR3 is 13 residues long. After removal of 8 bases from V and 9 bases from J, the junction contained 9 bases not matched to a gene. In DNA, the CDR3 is TGTGCCAGCAGCACTGGGACTAGCACTGAGCAGTTCTTC. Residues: CASSTGTSTEQFF.

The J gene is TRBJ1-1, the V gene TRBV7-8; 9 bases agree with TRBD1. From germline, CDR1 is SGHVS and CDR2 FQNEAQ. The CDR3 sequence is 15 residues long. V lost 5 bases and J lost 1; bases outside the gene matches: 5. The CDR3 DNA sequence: TGTGCCAGCAGCCAAAGGACAGGGGCGAACACTGAAGCTTTCTTT. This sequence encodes CASSQRTGANTEAFF.